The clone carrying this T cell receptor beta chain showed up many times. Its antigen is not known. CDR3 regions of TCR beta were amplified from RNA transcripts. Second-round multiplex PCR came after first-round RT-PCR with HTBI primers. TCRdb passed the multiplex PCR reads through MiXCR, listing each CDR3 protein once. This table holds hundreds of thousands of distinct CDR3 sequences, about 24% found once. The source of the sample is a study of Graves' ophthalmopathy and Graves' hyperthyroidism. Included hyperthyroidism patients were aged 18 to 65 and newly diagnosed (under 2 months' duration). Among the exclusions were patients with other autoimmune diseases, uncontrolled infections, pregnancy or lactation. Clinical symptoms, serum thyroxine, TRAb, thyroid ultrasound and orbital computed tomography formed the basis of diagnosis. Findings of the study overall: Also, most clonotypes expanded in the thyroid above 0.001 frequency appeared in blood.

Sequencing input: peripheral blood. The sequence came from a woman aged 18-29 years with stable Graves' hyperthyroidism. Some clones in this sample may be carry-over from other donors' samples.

The CDR3 protein is CASSDAQYF. For the CDR3, the DNA is TGTGCCAGCAGTGATGCCCAGTACTTC. The rearrangement uses TRBV2 and TRBJ2-5; D call uncertain. The CDR3 is 9 residues long. The V end lost 3 bases, the J end lost 9 bases, and 2 bases lay between the germline ends. From germline, CDR1 is SNHLY and CDR2 FYNNEI.